Included here is one T cell receptor beta chain sequence, with context. This sample was taken from a study of blood T cell repertoires in COVID-19. Original methodology: From reference gene primer amplification, estimates of nucleated cell counts were derived. TCRdb's copy holds only in-frame clones and misses some; the assay was immunoSEQ multiplex PCR. V and J calls and clone size are copied from that table; D and trimming were computed from the DNA. The table includes roughly 120,000 clones, 81% detected once. This CDR3 region has 14 residues. CDR1 is LGHNA and CDR2 is YNFKEQ in the germline V gene. J lost 0 bases, V lost 4 bases, and 2 bases had no gene match.

Sequencing input: peripheral blood. The chain combines TRBV4-2 with TRBJ2-7; TRBD2 matches 8 bases. This receptor was taken from a man aged 50-59 years with acute or convalescent COVID-19. The chain's CDR3 is CASSPAGGSYEQYF. CDR3 in DNA: TGTGCCAGCAGCCCCGCGGGGGGCTCCTACGAGCAGTACTTC.